The source of this T cell receptor beta chain is a study of T-cell memory formation after mild COVID-19 (dated by TCRdb to 2020 to 2022). Turning to the overall study: TCR sequence clusters from the two donors were largely donor specific. Longitudinal TCRalpha and TCRbeta repertoire sequencing tracked T-cell clones expanding and contracting after mild COVID-19 in a couple of donors. Two young, previously healthy adult volunteers made up the cohort, one male and one female.

The germline V gene gives CDR1 as LGHNA and CDR2 as YSLEER. Spanning cysteine to phenylalanine, the CDR3 consists of 15 amino acids. Only the CDR3 region is kept as DNA, spanning 45 bases read in frame from base 1. Trimming leaves V shorter by 0 bases and J shorter by 8 bases, with the junction holding 3 bases beyond the gene matches. General findings and caveats noted by the study authors: SARS-CoV-2 specificity was not confirmed for the second-wave clones peaking on day 37. Contracting CD4+ clones were found mainly in CM and EM memory subsets, while CD8+ clones were enriched in EMRA. The detection of some responding clones in pre-infection memory suggests that pre-existing cross-reactive memory T cells joined the SARS-CoV-2 response. From day 15 to 85, contracting clones showed balanced CD4/CD8 phenotypes, whereas a second wave of clones that expanded from day 15 to 37 leaned towards CD4+. Only two mild cases were covered in the study, and larger cohorts including severe cases with pre-infection samples were considered necessary.

This clonotype was counted between two and nine times. What antigen it recognizes has not been identified. Per-base qualities were not stored, and no clone one base away is much larger. Instrument used: Illumina NovaSeq 6000. cDNA libraries for TCRalpha and TCRbeta were prepared by 5'RACE using constant-segment primers, with sample barcodes and unique molecular identifiers added. Trizol reagent was used to extract RNA from every sample. Amplification of the libraries took two PCR steps, and the second step added a second sample barcode plus Illumina TruSeq adapters. Sequencing of libraries was performed on an Illumina NovaSeq with 2 x 150 bp paired-end reads. The original pipeline was this. Reads were demultiplexed and collapsed into UMI-guided consensus sequences with migec v1.2.7. Using mixcr v2.1.11, the UMI consensuses were aligned to TRA and TRB V and J templates and assembled into clonotypes. Clonotypes were classified as expanded or contracted when called significant by both edgeR and NoisET, with noise models trained on biological replicates. edgeR calls used a false discovery rate-adjusted p below 0.01 and a log2 fold-change threshold of 1. As an exploratory analysis of dynamics, PCA with hierarchical clustering was applied to max-normalized trajectories of the 1000 most abundant clonotypes. The CD4 or CD8 phenotype of responding clones was assigned using the separately sequenced CD4+ and CD8+ repertoires. In-frame beta chains were kept once TCRdb had trimmed the public reads at Q25 with fastp and called clones with MiXCR. Entries that share a CDR3 protein sequence are merged under the most common genes and DNA. What appears here as the V and J calls and clone size reflects TCRdb's work, not the paper's. In all, the sample holds about 140,000 distinct CDR3 sequences, and around 15% of those were seen once. More than 25% of the sample is in the top ten clones.

Ficoll-Paque density gradient centrifugation was the method used to isolate PBMCs. Sequenced material: PBMCs or a T cell subset sorted from them (not recorded which). The source of this sequence is an adult woman who had mild COVID-19 (a few samples of this study predate the infection). The sample titles of this study are shuffled in the database, so cell type and time point are left out; the donor was told from shared clones. The chain was built from TRBV4-3 and TRBJ2-1, with 11 bases aligning to TRBD1. In nucleotides, the sequence is TGCGCCAGCAGCCAAGATCGGACAGGGGGCGATGAGCAGTTCTTC. It specifies CASSQDRTGGDEQFF.